Listed here are 10 T cell receptor beta chains from one sample, sequenced in a study of blood T cell repertoires in COVID-19. The method was immunoSEQ multiplex PCR; TCRdb's version includes in-frame clones alone and lacks a portion of them. The repertoire includes about 280,000 clones, nearly 90% of them detected once, and 9.4% sits in the top ten. Sequenced input: peripheral blood. All receptors derive from a man aged 18-30 years with active or convalescent COVID-19.

The chain employs TRBV7-8 and TRBJ2-1; the D is unclear. Per the germline V gene, CDR1 is SGHVS and CDR2 is FQNEAQ. The CDR3 covers 13 residues. The ends were cut back, 0 bases at V and 5 bases at J, with 5 bases in the middle. This chain's CDR3 is CASSLARNNEQFF. The DNA for the CDR3 is TGTGCCAGCAGCTTAGCTAGAAACAATGAGCAGTTCTTC. The complete variable domain, with remaining parts taken from reference TRBV7-8 and TRBJ2-1, reads GAGVSQSPRYKVAKRGQDVALRCDPISGHVSLFWYQQALGQGPEFLTYFQNEAQLDKSGLPSDRFFAERPEGSVSTLKIQRTQQEDSAVYLCASSLARNNEQFFGPGTRLTVL.

The chain recombines TRBV14 with TRBJ1-2, with TRBD1 identical over 9 bases. Unmatched junction bases numbered 5, after V lost 0 bases and J lost 6 bases. The CDR3 runs 15 residues. Per germline, CDR1 SGHDN and CDR2 FVKESK. The CDR3 sequence: CASSQDLDRGDGYTF. CDR3 nucleotide sequence: TGTGCCAGCAGCCAAGATTTGGACAGGGGCGATGGCTACACCTTC. Using reference TRBV14 and TRBJ1-2 for the parts outside the CDR3, the full variable domain is EAGVTQFPSHSVIEKGQTVTLRCDPISGHDNLYWYRRVMGKEIKFLLHFVKESKQDESGMPNNRFLAERTGGTYSTLKVQPAELEDSGVYFCASSQDLDRGDGYTFGSGTRLTVV.

The chain has TRBV10-2 and TRBJ2-4; a weak D match, TRBD2 (6 bases). The CDR3 is 16 amino acids. Germline loops: CDR1 WSHSY, CDR2 SAAADI. V gave up 2 bases and J gave up 6 bases, with 17 bases separating them. The CDR3 is CASSEGRGWLGNIQYF. The CDR3 nucleotides read TGCGCCAGCAGTGAGGGGCGGGGATGGTTGGGAAACATTCAGTACTTC.

The gene calls are TRBV7-8 and TRBJ1-1, with D tentatively TRBD1 (6 bases). CDR3 size: 15 residues. V lost 7 bases and J lost 2, with 17 bases in between. Germline loops: CDR1 SGHVS, CDR2 FQNEAQ. The CDR3 DNA follows: TGTGCCAGCACCCCCTCGGGGGGGACAAACACTGAAGCTTTCTTT. Protein: CASTPSGGTNTEAFF.

In this sample, this clone turned up once. J is TRBJ2-2 and V is TRBV10-3; 11 nucleotides align to TRBD1. CDR3 length: 16 residues. V lost 2 bases, J lost 6 bases, and 5 bases stayed unmatched. Per germline, CDR1 ENHRY and CDR2 SYGVKD. Here the CDR3 reads CAISEPDRGRAGELFF. The CDR3 nucleotides read TGTGCCATCAGTGAGCCGGACAGGGGGCGCGCCGGGGAGCTGTTTTTT.

J is TRBJ1-2 and V is TRBV29-1, with D perhaps matching TRBD1 (5 bases). Germline V gene lookup returns CDR1 SQVTM and CDR2 ANQGSEA. The CDR3 consists of 14 residues. Trimming took off 4 bases at V and 4 bases at J, with 16 bases between the two ends. This chain's CDR3 is CSVVPPQGAYGYTF. The CDR3 DNA follows: TGCAGCGTTGTCCCTCCCCAGGGCGCCTATGGCTACACCTTC.

J is TRBJ2-7 and V is TRBV5-6; 7 positions agree with TRBD2. V was pared by 4 bases and J by 2 bases, with 3 bases of the junction left unmatched. The CDR3 consists of 13 residues. From germline, CDR1 is SGHDT and CDR2 YYEEEE. CDR3 in DNA: TGTGCCAGCAGCCCGGGAGGAGCCTACGAGCAGTACTTC. It translates to CASSPGGAYEQYF.

This rearrangement joins TRBV5-1 to TRBJ1-3; the match to TRBD1 covers 8 bases. In germline, CDR1 is SGHRS, CDR2 YFSETQ. The CDR3 is 14 amino acids. V dropped 4 bases and J dropped 4; count of bases not matched to a gene: 4. The CDR3 DNA follows: TGCGCCAGCAGCACAGGGGGTCCGGGAAACACCATATATTTT. Its translation: CASSTGGPGNTIYF. Based on the CDR3 plus reference TRBV5-1 and TRBJ1-3, the full variable domain is KAGVTQTPRYLIKTRGQQVTLSCSPISGHRSVSWYQQTPGQGLQFLFEYFSETQRNKGNFPGRFSGRQFSNSRSEMNVSTLELGDSALYLCASSTGGPGNTIYFGEGSWLTVV.

This rearrangement joins TRBV6-5 to TRBJ2-1; D is perhaps TRBD2 (7 bases). Germline CDR1 reads MNHEY; CDR2 reads SVGAGI. The length of the CDR3 is 11 residues. Deletions cut 11 bases from V and 10 bases from J, with 15 bases between. DNA of the CDR3: TGTGCCGCCCGGAGGGGGGGGGAGCAGTTCTTC. As protein: CAARRGGEQFF.

The rearrangement links TRBV6-5 to TRBJ1-1; no firm D call. Germline CDR1 and CDR2: MNHEY and SVGAGI. The CDR3 totals 13 residues. Trimming cost V 3 bases and J 1 base, with 6 bases left between them. The CDR3 nucleotides read TGTGCCAGCAGTTATAAGAGGAACACTGAAGCTTTCTTT. It codes for CASSYKRNTEAFF.